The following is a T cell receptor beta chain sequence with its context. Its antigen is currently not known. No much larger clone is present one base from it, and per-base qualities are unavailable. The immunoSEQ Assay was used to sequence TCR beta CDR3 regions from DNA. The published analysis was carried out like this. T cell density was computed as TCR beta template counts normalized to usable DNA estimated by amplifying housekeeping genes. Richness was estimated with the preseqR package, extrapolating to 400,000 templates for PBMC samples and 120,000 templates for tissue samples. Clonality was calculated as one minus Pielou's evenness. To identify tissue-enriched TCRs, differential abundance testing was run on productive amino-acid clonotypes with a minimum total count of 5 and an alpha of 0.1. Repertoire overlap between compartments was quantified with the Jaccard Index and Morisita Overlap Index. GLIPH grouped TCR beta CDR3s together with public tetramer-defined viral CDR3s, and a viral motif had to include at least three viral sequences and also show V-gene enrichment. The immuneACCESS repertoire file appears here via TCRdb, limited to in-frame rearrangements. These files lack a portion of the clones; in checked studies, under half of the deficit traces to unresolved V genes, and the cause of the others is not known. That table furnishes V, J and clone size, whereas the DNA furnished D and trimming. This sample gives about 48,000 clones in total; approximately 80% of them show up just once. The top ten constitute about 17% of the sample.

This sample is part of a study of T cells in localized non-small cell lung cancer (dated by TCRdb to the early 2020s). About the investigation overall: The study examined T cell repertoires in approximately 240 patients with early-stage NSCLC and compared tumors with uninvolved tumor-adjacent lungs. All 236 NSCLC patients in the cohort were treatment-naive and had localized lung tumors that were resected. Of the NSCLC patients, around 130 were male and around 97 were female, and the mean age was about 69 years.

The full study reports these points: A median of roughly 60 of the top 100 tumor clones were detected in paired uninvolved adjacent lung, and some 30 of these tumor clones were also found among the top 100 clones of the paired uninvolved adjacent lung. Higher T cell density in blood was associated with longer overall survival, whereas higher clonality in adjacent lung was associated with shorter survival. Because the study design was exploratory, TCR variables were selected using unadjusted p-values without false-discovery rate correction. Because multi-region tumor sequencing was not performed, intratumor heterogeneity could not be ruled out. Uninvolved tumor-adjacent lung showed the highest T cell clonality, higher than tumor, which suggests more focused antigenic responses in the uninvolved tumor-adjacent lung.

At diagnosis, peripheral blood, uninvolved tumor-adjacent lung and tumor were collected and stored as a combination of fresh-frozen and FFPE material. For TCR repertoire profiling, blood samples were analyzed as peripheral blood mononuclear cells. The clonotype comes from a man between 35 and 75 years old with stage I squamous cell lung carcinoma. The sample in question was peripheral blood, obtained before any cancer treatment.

Here the CDR3 is given as CASSPTRPSNTGELFF. The DNA sequence is given as TGTGCCAGCAGCCCGACCCGGCCGTCGAACACCGGGGAGCTGTTTTTT. The chain is assembled from TRBV11-2 and TRBJ2-2, with the D gene too uncertain to name. V and J lose 5 bases and 0 bases, and a span of 13 bases separates them. Per the germline V gene, SGHAT is the CDR1 and FQNNGV is the CDR2. From the cysteine through the phenylalanine, the CDR3 covers 16 amino acids. The DNA shown is the 48-base CDR3, in frame from base 1.